The clone carrying this TCR beta chain appeared a single time. Its specificity is unknown. This sample is drawn from a study of vaccination and CD4 T cells after COVID-19. On the study more broadly: It was a median around 92 days after diagnosis, with a range of 35 to 161, that post-COVID samples were drawn.

Regarding treatment: roughly 11-day PBMC culture with coronavirus spike peptide pools or control peptides (ViraFEST assay). Medium was half-exchanged with fresh IL-2 medium on days 3 and 7. Cultured CD4+ T-cell DNA underwent Oncomine TCR Beta short-read sequencing. TCRdb re-analysed the PCR reads in MiXCR, keeping a single row per CDR3 protein. The profile covers 12,000 or so distinct CDR3 sequences, with about 61% appearing a single time and approximately 10% taken by the ten largest. Regarding the study as a whole: Spike mono-reactivity was shown by 304 of 307 vaccine-specific clones in convalescent patients.

The CDR3 extends over 15 amino acids. Germline assignment: CDR1 SGHRS and CDR2 YFSETQ. V lost 0 bases, J lost 8 bases, and 14 bases lay in between. The material sequenced was CD4+ T cells from blood, cultured in vitro. The sequence was collected from a human donor who had recovered from COVID-19. The chain joins TRBV5-1 to TRBJ1-4; maybe TRBD1 (5 bases). The chain's CDR3 is CASSLVGVGHEKLFF. CDR3 nucleotide sequence: TGCGCCAGCAGCTTGGTAGGGGTTGGGCACGAAAAACTGTTTTTT.